These 29 T cell receptor beta chains originate from one sample sequenced in a study of blood T cell repertoires in COVID-19. Profiling relied on immunoSEQ multiplex PCR, and the TCRdb table lists in-frame clones only, not all of them. In the table there are 100,000 to 150,000 clones, around 89% of which are singletons. The sample was peripheral blood. These TCRs come from a man in his 60s with COVID-19, enrolled during active disease.

In this sample, this clone turned up a few times. The rearrangement joins TRBV24-1 to TRBJ2-5; D unclear. The V end was cut by 2 bases, the J end by 9 bases, with 12 bases between. CDR1 KGHDR and CDR2 SFDVKD come from the germline V gene. CDR3 length: 13 residues. The CDR3 region is CATSDSVRVAQYF. Written as DNA, the CDR3 is TGTGCCACCAGTGATTCTGTCCGGGTGGCCCAGTACTTC.

The V call is TRBV19, the J call TRBJ1-2, with D unresolved. V lost 2 bases and J lost 4, with 11 bases in between. Germline-derived CDR1 and CDR2 are LNHDA and SQIVND (reference sequence). The CDR3 length is 14 residues. The CDR3 DNA reads as TGTGCCAGTAGTATATTTGGGCAGACCTATGGCTACACCTTC. It specifies CASSIFGQTYGYTF.

The gene calls are TRBV5-1 and TRBJ2-1, with D tentatively TRBD2 (6 bases). Per germline, CDR1 SGHRS and CDR2 YFSETQ. V lost 4 bases and J 4 bases, leaving 15 bases between the germline ends. The CDR3 covers 15 residues. The CDR3 sequence is CASSPSGVTYNEQFF. CDR3 nucleotides: TGCGCCAGCAGCCCCTCGGGGGTGACATACAATGAGCAGTTCTTC.

This sequence joins TRBV5-1 and TRBJ2-1, with 9 nucleotides matching TRBD2. With 4 bases clipped from V and 2 bases from J, the junction kept 4 bases outside the gene matches. The CDR3 is made up of 15 amino acids. Germline V gene sequence: CDR1 SGHRS, CDR2 YFSETQ. CDR3 region: CASSPSSGAYNEQFF. The CDR3 DNA sequence: TGCGCCAGCAGCCCCTCTAGCGGGGCCTACAATGAGCAGTTCTTC.

V is TRBV27 and J is TRBJ1-1, with TRBD1 identical over 9 bases. V gave up 5 bases and J gave up 4 bases; unmatched junction bases: 8. Germline lookup yields CDR1 MNHEY and CDR2 SMNVEV (reference sequence). The CDR3 extends over 15 amino acids. The CDR3 reads CASSSHRGRGTEAFF. Here the CDR3 DNA reads TGTGCCAGCAGTAGCCACAGGGGGCGGGGCACTGAAGCTTTCTTT.

Regarding this clone: A read error is likely here: a far larger clone is one base away. The CDR3 DNA reads as TGTGCCAGCAGCTTGGGGGGACAGTTGAACACTGAAGCTTTCTTT. Its protein is CASSLGGQLNTEAFF. The rearrangement joins TRBV5-4 to TRBJ1-1; 7 bases align to TRBD1. CDR3 size: 15 residues. V lost 0 bases and J lost 0; bases outside the gene matches: 2. Germline-derived CDR1 and CDR2 are SGHNT and YYREEE (reference sequence).

The J gene is TRBJ1-4, the V gene TRBV9, with D unresolved. Between the trimmed V and J ends, which lost 5 bases and 8 bases, there was a span of 19 bases. This CDR3 contains 15 residues. Per germline, CDR1 SGDLS and CDR2 YYNGEE. CDR3 sequence (DNA): TGTGCCAGCAGACCCGGAAACGGGGTGTACGAAAAACTGTTTTTT. Its translation is CASRPGNGVYEKLFF.

This clone appeared a single time. CDR3: CASTISGQGSDEQFF. CDR3 DNA: TGTGCCAGCACTATTAGCGGACAGGGGAGTGATGAGCAGTTCTTC. This rearrangement joins TRBV7-8 to TRBJ2-1, with 9 bases matching TRBD1. Trimming took 7 bases from V and 8 from J; bases not matched to a gene: 12. Germline loops: CDR1 SGHVS, CDR2 FQNEAQ. The CDR3 is made up of 15 amino acids.

This chain links TRBV4-1 with TRBJ2-3, with TRBD2 matching over 10 bases. The CDR3 length is 19 residues. V was clipped by 1 base and J by 1 base; unmatched bases: 11. CDR1 MGHRA and CDR2 YSYEKL come from the germline V gene. This CDR3 reads CASSQGWGASGGRTDTQYF. CDR3 nucleotide sequence: TGCGCCAGCAGCCAAGGGTGGGGGGCTAGCGGGGGCCGCACAGATACGCAGTATTTT.

The rearrangement links TRBV6-5 to TRBJ2-5; the D is unclear. The CDR3 runs 13 residues. Germline loops: CDR1 MNHEY, CDR2 SVGAGI. V dropped 2 bases and J dropped 1 base, with 5 bases sitting between them. This CDR3 reads CASSYGRQETQYF. DNA for the CDR3: TGTGCCAGCAGTTACGGCCGCCAAGAGACCCAGTACTTC.

The rearrangement uses TRBV9 and TRBJ2-7, with a weak D call TRBD2 (6 bases). CDR1 is SGDLS and CDR2 is YYNGEE in the germline V gene. This CDR3 has 15 residues. With 4 bases removed from V and 4 bases from J, the gap between germline ends came to 18 bases. DNA of the CDR3: TGTGCCAGCAGCCCCCGGGTCGAGGGGAGGTACGAGCAGTACTTC. This encodes CASSPRVEGRYEQYF.

The chain employs TRBV28 and TRBJ1-2, with TRBD1 matching 8 bases. CDR3 length: 14 residues. Trimming at V came to 5 bases and at J to 3 bases, leaving 5 bases not matched to a gene. Germline lookup yields CDR1 MDHEN and CDR2 SYDVKM. In nucleotides, the CDR3 is TGTGCCAGCAGTGGACAGGGAGATTACTATGGCTACACCTTC. Its translation is CASSGQGDYYGYTF.

This chain links TRBV5-6 with TRBJ1-1; D uncertain. The V end was cut by 7 bases, the J end by 4 bases, with 11 bases between. The CDR3 runs 12 residues. Germline V gene lookup returns CDR1 SGHDT and CDR2 YYEEEE. The CDR3 coding sequence is TGTGCCAGCGGGCGAGATGGCACTGAAGCTTTCTTT. Its translation is CASGRDGTEAFF.

This chain links TRBV9 with TRBJ2-3, with TRBD1 matching over 7 bases. This CDR3 is built from 15 residues. Looked up from germline, CDR1 is SGDLS and CDR2 is YYNGEE. The trim removed 0 bases at V and 4 bases at J, leaving 5 bases unmatched. The CDR3 is CASSVEGAGPDTQYF. As DNA, the CDR3 is TGTGCCAGCAGCGTAGAGGGGGCAGGGCCAGATACGCAGTATTTT.

This clone appeared once. The chain carries TRBV7-6 and TRBJ1-4; 8 bases match TRBD1. The CDR3 runs to 15 residues. The germline V gene encodes CDR1 SGHVS and CDR2 FNYEAQ. Unmatched junction bases numbered 6, after V lost 5 bases and J lost 4 bases. The CDR3 spells CASSADRGVNEKLFF. The CDR3 nucleotides read TGTGCCAGCAGCGCCGACAGGGGCGTTAATGAAAAACTGTTTTTT.

J is TRBJ1-1 and V is TRBV29-1; 7 bases map to TRBD1. From germline, CDR1 is SQVTM and CDR2 ANQGSEA. The J segment lost 7 bases and the V segment lost 4 bases, leaving 3 bases of the junction unmatched. The CDR3 covers 11 residues. CDR3 sequence (DNA): TGCAGCGTTGTGACAGGGAGTGAAGCTTTCTTT. Translating gives CSVVTGSEAFF.

The V gene is TRBV19, the J gene TRBJ1-6; TRBD1 aligns across 8 bases. This CDR3 comprises 16 residues. CDR1 and CDR2 from the germline V gene are LNHDA and SQIVND (reference sequence). Germline trimming cut 6 bases from V and 0 bases from J; bases unmatched to any gene: 4. CDR3 amino acids: CASSNRGSSYNSPLHF. DNA of the CDR3: TGTGCCAGTAGCAACAGGGGGAGCTCCTATAATTCACCCCTCCACTTT. The entire variable domain, with the rest obtained from reference TRBV19 and TRBJ1-6, is as follows: DGGITQSPKYLFRKEGQNVTLSCEQNLNHDAMYWYRQDPGQGLRLIYYSQIVNDFQKGDIAEGYSVSREKKESFPLTVTSAQKNPTAFYLCASSNRGSSYNSPLHFGNGTRLTVT.

V and J are TRBV28 and TRBJ2-5, with TRBD2 as a possible D gene (5 bases). The V gene lost 10 bases and the J gene lost 6 bases, with 15 bases spanning the gap. This CDR3 has 12 amino acids. Looked up from germline, CDR1 is MDHEN and CDR2 is SYDVKM. CDR3 nucleotides: TGTGCCACCGGGGTGGGGAGAAAGACCCAGTACTTC. Its protein product is CATGVGRKTQYF.

The chain uses TRBV5-1 and TRBJ2-3; 7 bases map to TRBD1. With V trimmed by 4 bases and J by 1 base, 6 bases remained unmatched. Per germline, CDR1 SGHRS and CDR2 YFSETQ. The CDR3 contains 15 residues. The CDR3 DNA reads as TGCGCCAGCAGCCTGGACGGGACAGGCACAGATACGCAGTATTTT. Amino acid sequence: CASSLDGTGTDTQYF.

The CDR3 loop reads CASSEFLRSSGANVLTF. DNA for the CDR3: TGTGCCAGCAGTGAATTTCTGAGGAGCTCTGGGGCCAACGTCCTGACTTTC. J is TRBJ2-6 and V is TRBV6-1, with D uncertain. V dropped 2 bases and J dropped 0 bases, with 11 bases sitting between them. The CDR3 contains 17 residues. In germline, CDR1 is MNHNS, CDR2 SASEGT.

V usage is TRBV5-8 and J usage is TRBJ1-1; 7 nucleotides line up with TRBD1. Germline CDR1 SGHTS, CDR2 YDEGEE. This CDR3 has 14 residues. V was pared by 5 bases and J by 1 base, with 5 bases of the junction left unmatched. The CDR3, as DNA: TGTGCCAGCAGGCGGACAGGCACGAACACTGAAGCTTTCTTT. Its protein is CASRRTGTNTEAFF.

The gene calls are TRBV30 and TRBJ1-2; 7 nucleotides line up with TRBD1. Germline assignment: CDR1 GTSNPN and CDR2 SVGIG (reference sequence). The J segment lost 13 bases and the V segment lost 0 bases, leaving 8 bases of the junction unmatched. The CDR3 contains 12 residues. The CDR3 region is CAWSVPTGMGTF. In DNA form, the CDR3 reads TGTGCCTGGAGTGTCCCGACAGGGATGGGCACCTTC.

The chain links TRBV3-1 (or the pseudogene TRBV3-2) to TRBJ1-1, with D unresolved. The CDR3 has 15 residues. Germline CDR1 and CDR2: LGHDT and YNNKEL (reference sequence). Trimming stripped 4 bases from V and 1 base from J, with 13 bases between. The CDR3: CASSPLPEGNTEAFF. CDR3 bases: TGTGCCAGCAGCCCCCTCCCAGAGGGGAACACTGAAGCTTTCTTT.

V gene TRBV28 combines with J gene TRBJ2-3, with 14 positions matching TRBD2. The V gene end was trimmed by 6 bases and the J gene end by 3 bases; junction bases not matched to a gene: 8. The CDR3 consists of 17 residues. Looked up from germline, CDR1 is MDHEN and CDR2 is SYDVKM. CDR3 sequence: CASSHTGTSGGTDTQYF. CDR3 bases: TGTGCCAGCAGCCACACTGGGACTAGCGGGGGAACAGATACGCAGTATTTT. The complete variable domain, with remaining parts taken from reference TRBV28 and TRBJ2-3, reads DVKVTQSSRYLVKRTGEKVFLECVQDMDHENMFWYRQDPGLGLRLIYFSYDVKMKEKGDIPEGYSVSREKKERFSLILESASTNQTSMYLCASSHTGTSGGTDTQYFGPGTRLTVL.

The chain links TRBV28 to TRBJ1-3; TRBD1 is a possible D gene (5 bases). Germline loops: CDR1 MDHEN, CDR2 SYDVKM. Trimming removed 7 bases from V and 4 bases from J, with 17 bases in between. This CDR3 is built from 15 residues. As DNA, the CDR3 is TGTGCCAGCACCAGCGCCGTAGGGGCCGGAAACACCATATATTTT. Its protein product is CASTSAVGAGNTIYF.

This chain connects TRBV25-1 to TRBJ2-7; TRBD1 agrees at 9 bases. Unmatched junction bases numbered 7, after V lost 3 bases and J lost 4 bases. The length of the CDR3 is 15 residues. Germline CDR1 is MGHDK and CDR2 is SYGVNS. CDR3 coding DNA: TGTGCCAGCAGTGAGATAATACAGGGGGCGTACGAGCAGTACTTC. Amino acid sequence: CASSEIIQGAYEQYF.

The chain combines TRBV11-2 with TRBJ2-5; 10 nucleotides align to TRBD1. The V and J ends lost 0 bases and 1 base, in that order; junction bases with no gene match: 8. The germline V gene encodes CDR1 SGHAT and CDR2 FQNNGV. This CDR3 has 18 amino acids. DNA of the CDR3: TGTGCCAGCAGCTTAGATCGACGGAGGACAGGGGGCCAAGAGACCCAGTACTTC. Amino acids: CASSLDRRRTGGQETQYF.

CDR3 nucleotides: TGTGCCAGCAGTTTAGTGTCAGGGGCTCCGAACACTGAAGCTTTCTTT. Residues: CASSLVSGAPNTEAFF. The J gene is TRBJ1-1, the V gene TRBV27, with D possibly TRBD1 on 6 matching bases. The length of the CDR3 is 16 residues. CDR1 is MNHEY, CDR2 SMNVEV, per germline (reference sequence). Between the trimmed V and J ends, which lost 2 bases and 1 base, there was a span of 14 bases.

This clone was detected once. The rearrangement joins TRBV21-1 to TRBJ1-3; no check of the table's D call, TRBD1, against the DNA was made. TRBV21-1 is labeled a pseudogene. The CDR3 sequence is 13 residues long. Here the CDR3 DNA reads TGTGCCAGCAGCAAAGAGGGGGGAAACACCATATATTTT. Protein product: CASSKEGGNTIYF.